The TCR beta chain under discussion was sequenced for a study of identical twins. General study results and limits: Model-predicted out-of-frame TCR alpha sharing fell below observed values in monozygotic twins.

In TCRdb, the 5' RACE reads were re-called with MiXCR into one record per CDR3 protein. The sample holds about 250,000 distinct CDR3 sequences, about 8.9% seen once. Trimming removed 7 bases at V and 0 bases at J, with 13 bases between. The CDR3 extends over 15 amino acids. This clonotype was counted between two and nine times. What it binds is not known. This sample was also put to use in a study of yellow fever vaccine responses in identical twins.

Sequenced: CD8+ T cells sorted from blood. The clonotype was recovered from a woman aged 18-29 years in good health. This chain links TRBV12-3 or TRBV12-4 with TRBJ1-5, with D perhaps matching TRBD1 (5 bases). CDR3 protein: CASTGDRYSNQPQHF. CDR3 bases: TGTGCCAGCACGGGGGACCGGTATAGCAATCAGCCCCAGCATTTT.